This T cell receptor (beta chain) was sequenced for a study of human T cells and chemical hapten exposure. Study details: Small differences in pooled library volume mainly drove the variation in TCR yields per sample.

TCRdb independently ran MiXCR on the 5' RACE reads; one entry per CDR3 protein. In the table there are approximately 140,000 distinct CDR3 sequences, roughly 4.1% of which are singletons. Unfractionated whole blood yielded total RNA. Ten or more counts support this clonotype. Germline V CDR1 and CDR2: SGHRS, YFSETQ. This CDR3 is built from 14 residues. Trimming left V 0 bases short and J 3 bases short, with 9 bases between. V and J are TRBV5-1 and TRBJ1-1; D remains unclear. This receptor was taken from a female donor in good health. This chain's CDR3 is CASSLGTAYTEAFF. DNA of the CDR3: TGCGCCAGCAGCTTGGGTACGGCCTACACTGAAGCTTTCTTT.